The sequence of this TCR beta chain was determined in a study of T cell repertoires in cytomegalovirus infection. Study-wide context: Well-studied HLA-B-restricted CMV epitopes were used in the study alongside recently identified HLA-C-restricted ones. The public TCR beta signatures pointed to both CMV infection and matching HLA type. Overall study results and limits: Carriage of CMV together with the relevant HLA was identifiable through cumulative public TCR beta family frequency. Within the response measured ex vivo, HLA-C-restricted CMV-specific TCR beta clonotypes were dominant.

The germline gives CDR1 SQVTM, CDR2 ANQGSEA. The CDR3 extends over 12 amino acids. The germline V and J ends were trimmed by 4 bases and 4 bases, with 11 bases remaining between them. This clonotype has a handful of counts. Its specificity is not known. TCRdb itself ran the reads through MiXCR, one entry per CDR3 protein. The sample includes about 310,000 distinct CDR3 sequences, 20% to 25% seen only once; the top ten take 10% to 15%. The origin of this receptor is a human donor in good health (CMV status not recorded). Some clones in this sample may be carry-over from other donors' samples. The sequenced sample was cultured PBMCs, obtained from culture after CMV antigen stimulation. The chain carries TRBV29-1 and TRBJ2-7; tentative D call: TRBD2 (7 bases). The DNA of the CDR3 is TGCAGCGTTGTAGGGGGGGCTTACGAGCAGTACTTC. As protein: CSVVGGAYEQYF.